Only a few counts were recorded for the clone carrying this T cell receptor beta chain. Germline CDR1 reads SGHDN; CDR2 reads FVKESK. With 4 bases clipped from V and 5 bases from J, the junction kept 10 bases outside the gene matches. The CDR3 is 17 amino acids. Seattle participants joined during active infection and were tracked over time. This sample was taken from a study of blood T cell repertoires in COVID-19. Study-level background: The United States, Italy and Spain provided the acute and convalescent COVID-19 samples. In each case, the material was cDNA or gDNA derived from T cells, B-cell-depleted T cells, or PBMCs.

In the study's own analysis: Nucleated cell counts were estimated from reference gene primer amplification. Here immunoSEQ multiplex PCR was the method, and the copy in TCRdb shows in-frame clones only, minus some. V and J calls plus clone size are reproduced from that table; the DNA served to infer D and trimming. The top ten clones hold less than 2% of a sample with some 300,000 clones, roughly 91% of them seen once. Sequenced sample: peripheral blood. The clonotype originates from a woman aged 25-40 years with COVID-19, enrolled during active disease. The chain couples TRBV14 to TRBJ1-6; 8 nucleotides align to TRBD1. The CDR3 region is CASSRFLDRGNNSPLHF. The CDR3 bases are TGTGCCAGCAGCCGTTTTCTCGACAGGGGAAATAATTCACCCCTCCACTTT. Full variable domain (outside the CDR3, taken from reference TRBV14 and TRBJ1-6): EAGVTQFPSHSVIEKGQTVTLRCDPISGHDNLYWYRRVMGKEIKFLLHFVKESKQDESGMPNNRFLAERTGGTYSTLKVQPAELEDSGVYFCASSRFLDRGNNSPLHFGNGTRLTVT.